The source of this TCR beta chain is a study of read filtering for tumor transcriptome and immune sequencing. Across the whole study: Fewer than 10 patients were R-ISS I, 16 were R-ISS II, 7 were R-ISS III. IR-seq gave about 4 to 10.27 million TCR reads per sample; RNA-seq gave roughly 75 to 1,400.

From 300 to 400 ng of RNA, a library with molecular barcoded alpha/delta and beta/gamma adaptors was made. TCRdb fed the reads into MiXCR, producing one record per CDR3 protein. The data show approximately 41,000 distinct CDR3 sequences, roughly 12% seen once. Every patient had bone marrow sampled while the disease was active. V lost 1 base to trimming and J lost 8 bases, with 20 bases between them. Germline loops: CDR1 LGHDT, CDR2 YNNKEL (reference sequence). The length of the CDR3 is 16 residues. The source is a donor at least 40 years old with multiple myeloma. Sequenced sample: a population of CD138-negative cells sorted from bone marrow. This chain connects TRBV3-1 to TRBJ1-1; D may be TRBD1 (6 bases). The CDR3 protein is CASSQGSGRGSSEAFF. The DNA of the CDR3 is TGTGCCAGCAGCCAAGGGTCTGGCAGGGGAAGTTCCGAAGCTTTCTTT.